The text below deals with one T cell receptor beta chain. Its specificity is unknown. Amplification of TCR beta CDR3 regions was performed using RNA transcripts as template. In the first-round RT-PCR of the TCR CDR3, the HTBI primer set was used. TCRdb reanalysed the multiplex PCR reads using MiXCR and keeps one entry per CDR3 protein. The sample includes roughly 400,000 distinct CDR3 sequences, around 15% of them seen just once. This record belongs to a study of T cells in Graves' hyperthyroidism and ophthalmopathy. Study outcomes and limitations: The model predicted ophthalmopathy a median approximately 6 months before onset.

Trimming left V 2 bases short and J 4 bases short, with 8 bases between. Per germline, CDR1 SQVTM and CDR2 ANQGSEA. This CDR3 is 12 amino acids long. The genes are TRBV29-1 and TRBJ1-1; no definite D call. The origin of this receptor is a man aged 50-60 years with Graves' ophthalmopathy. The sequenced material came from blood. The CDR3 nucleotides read TGCAGCGTTGAATCCGGGAGCACTGAAGCTTTCTTT. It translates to CSVESGSTEAFF.